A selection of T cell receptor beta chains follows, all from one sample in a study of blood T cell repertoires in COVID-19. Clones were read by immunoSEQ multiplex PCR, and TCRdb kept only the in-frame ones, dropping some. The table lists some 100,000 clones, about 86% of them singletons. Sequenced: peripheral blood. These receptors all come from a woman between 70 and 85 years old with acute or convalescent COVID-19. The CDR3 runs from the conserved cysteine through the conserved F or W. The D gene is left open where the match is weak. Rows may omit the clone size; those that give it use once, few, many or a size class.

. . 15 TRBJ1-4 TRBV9 CASSAAGATNEKLFF TGTGCCAGCAGCGCGGCAGGGGCAACTAATGAAAAACTGTTTTTT
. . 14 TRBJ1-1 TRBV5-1 CASSPGGGNTEAFF TGCGCCAGCAGCCCCGGCGGGGGCAACACTGAAGCTTTCTTT
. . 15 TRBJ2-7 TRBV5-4 CASSQEPDTLYEQYF TGTGCCAGCAGCCAGGAACCGGACACACTCTACGAGCAGTACTTC
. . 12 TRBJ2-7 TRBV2 CASSESVGGRYF TGTGCCAGCAGTGAATCGGTCGGGGGTAGGTACTTC
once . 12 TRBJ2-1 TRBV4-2 CASSLQNNEQFF TGTGCCAGCAGCCTTCAAAACAATGAGCAGTTCTTC
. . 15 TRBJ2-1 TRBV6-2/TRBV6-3 CASSYSRGNVPKQFF TGTGCCAGCAGTTACTCCCGGGGGAATGTACCTAAGCAGTTCTTC
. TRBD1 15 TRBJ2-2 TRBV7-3 CASSETGGRTGELFF TGTGCCAGCAGCGAAACAGGGGGGAGAACCGGGGAGCTGTTTTTT
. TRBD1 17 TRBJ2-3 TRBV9 CASSVSPRQGTTDTQYF TGTGCCAGCAGCGTATCGCCCAGACAGGGAACCACAGATACGCAGTATTTT
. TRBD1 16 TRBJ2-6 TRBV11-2 CASSTRQGSGANVLTF TGTGCCAGCAGCACCAGACAGGGGTCTGGGGCCAACGTCCTGACTTTC
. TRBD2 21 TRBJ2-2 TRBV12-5 CASGLVKQGYSLAGVSGELFF TGTGCTAGTGGTTTGGTAAAACAGGGGTATTCGTTAGCGGGAGTTTCCGGGGAGCTGTTTTTT
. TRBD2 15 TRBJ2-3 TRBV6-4 CASSSSGRAGDTQYF TGTGCCAGCAGTTCTAGCGGGAGGGCCGGGGATACGCAGTATTTT
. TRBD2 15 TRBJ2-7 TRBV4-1 CASSLGTSGRYEQYF TGCGCCAGCAGCCTAGGGACTAGCGGGAGATACGAGCAGTACTTC
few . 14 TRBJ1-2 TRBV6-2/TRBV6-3 CASSYTGGKSGYTF TGTGCCAGCAGTTATACGGGGGGAAAGTCGGGCTACACCTTC
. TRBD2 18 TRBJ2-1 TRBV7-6 CASSLDINLSGRGNEQFF TGTGCCAGCAGCTTAGACATTAACCTTAGCGGGAGGGGAAATGAGCAGTTCTTC
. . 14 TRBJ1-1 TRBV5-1 CASSLGPTVAEAFF TGCGCCAGCAGCTTGGGGCCCACAGTCGCTGAAGCTTTCTTT
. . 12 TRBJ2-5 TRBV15 CATSRQKETQYF TGTGCCACCAGCAGACAGAAAGAGACCCAGTACTTC
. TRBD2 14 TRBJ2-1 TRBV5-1 CASSAGTSHNEQFF TGCGCCAGCAGCGCCGGGACTAGTCACAATGAGCAGTTCTTC
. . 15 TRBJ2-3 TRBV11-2 CASSLIWGRTDTQYF TGTGCCAGCAGCCTCATCTGGGGCAGGACAGATACGCAGTATTTT
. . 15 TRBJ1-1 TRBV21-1 CASSAEAGRPTEAFF TGTGCCAGCAGCGCCGAGGCAGGGCGGCCCACTGAAGCTTTCTTT
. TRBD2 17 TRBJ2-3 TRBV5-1 CASSFGGTSGSTDTQYF TGCGCCAGCAGCTTTGGGGGGACTAGCGGGAGCACAGATACGCAGTATTTT
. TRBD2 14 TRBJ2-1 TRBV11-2 CASSLVRGGNEQFF TGTGCCAGCAGCTTAGTGCGGGGGGGCAATGAGCAGTTCTTC
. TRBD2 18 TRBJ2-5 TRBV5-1 CASSEYPGSGGGRKTQYF TGCGCCAGCAGCGAGTACCCGGGTAGCGGGGGGGGTCGAAAGACCCAGTACTTC
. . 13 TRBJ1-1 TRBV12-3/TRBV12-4 CASSLGRRGLAFF TGTGCCAGCAGTTTGGGTAGGCGTGGACTGGCTTTCTTT
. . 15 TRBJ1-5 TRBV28 CASSLGEGGWQPQHF TGTGCCAGCAGTTTAGGGGAGGGGGGGTGGCAGCCCCAGCATTTT
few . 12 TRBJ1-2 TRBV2 CASSERDLGYTF TGTGCCAGCAGTGAACGGGACTTGGGCTACACCTTC
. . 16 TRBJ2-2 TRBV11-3 CASSLVAGALPGELFF TGTGCCAGCAGCTTAGTGGCGGGGGCTCTACCCGGGGAGCTGTTTTTT
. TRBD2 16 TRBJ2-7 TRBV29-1 CSVGIPRGGHSYEQYF TGCAGCGTTGGGATCCCCCGGGGGGGGCACTCCTACGAGCAGTACTTC
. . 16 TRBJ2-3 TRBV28 CASSTPTRTSTDTQYF TGTGCCAGCAGTACTCCGACTAGAACTAGCACAGATACGCAGTATTTT
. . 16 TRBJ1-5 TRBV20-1 CSASRHPDPGRVPQHF TGCAGTGCTAGTCGTCATCCGGACCCAGGGAGGGTGCCCCAGCATTTT
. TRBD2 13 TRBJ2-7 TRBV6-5 CASRAGGAYEQYF TGTGCCAGCCGGGCGGGGGGGGCCTACGAGCAGTACTTC
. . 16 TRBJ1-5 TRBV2 CASSEILAGSNQPQHF TGTGCCAGCAGTGAAATCTTAGCGGGTAGCAATCAGCCCCAGCATTTT
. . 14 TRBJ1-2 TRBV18 CASSPGGVGYGYTF TGTGCCAGCTCACCAGGGGGCGTGGGCTATGGCTACACCTTC
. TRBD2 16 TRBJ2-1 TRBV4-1 CASSQRTSATYNEQFF TGCGCCAGCAGCCAAAGGACTAGCGCGACTTACAATGAGCAGTTCTTC
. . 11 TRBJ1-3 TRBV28 CASSSGTSIYF TGTGCCAGCAGTTCCGGGACATCCATATATTTT
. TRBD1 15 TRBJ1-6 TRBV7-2 CASSARQGVNSPLHF TGTGCCAGCAGCGCAAGACAGGGGGTTAATTCACCCCTCCACTTT
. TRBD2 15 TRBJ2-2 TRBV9 CASSVGLAGTGELFF TGTGCCAGCAGCGTAGGACTAGCAGGCACCGGGGAGCTGTTTTTT
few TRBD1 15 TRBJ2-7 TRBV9 CASSAGTGGFYEQYF TGTGCCAGCAGCGCCGGGACAGGGGGTTTCTACGAGCAGTACTTC
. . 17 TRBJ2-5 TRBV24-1 CATSDLSVNSGQETQYF TGTGCCACCAGTGATTTGTCGGTTAATTCGGGGCAAGAGACCCAGTACTTC
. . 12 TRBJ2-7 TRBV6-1 CASSDPGAEQYF TGTGCCAGCAGTGATCCTGGGGCCGAGCAGTACTTC
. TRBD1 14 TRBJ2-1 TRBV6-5 CASRGPGGLNEQFF TGTGCCAGCAGAGGACCAGGGGGCCTCAATGAGCAGTTCTTC
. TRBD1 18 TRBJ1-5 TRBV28 CASSFPTGDAYGNQPQHF TGTGCCAGCAGTTTCCCGACAGGGGATGCGTATGGCAATCAGCCCCAGCATTTT
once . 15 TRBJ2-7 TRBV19 CASSITGGSSNEQYF TGTGCCAGTAGTATAACCGGCGGGTCTAGCAACGAGCAGTACTTC
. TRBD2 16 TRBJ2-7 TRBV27 CASSPTGLAVPYEQYF TGTGCCAGCAGTCCCACGGGACTAGCGGTACCCTACGAGCAGTACTTC
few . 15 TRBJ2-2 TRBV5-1 CASSRQGGDSGELFF TGCGCCAGCAGCCGACAGGGCGGGGATTCCGGGGAGCTGTTTTTT
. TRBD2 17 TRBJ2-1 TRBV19 CASSIVPSGSSYNEQFF TGTGCCAGTAGTATAGTACCCAGCGGGAGCTCCTACAATGAGCAGTTCTTC
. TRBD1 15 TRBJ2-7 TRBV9 CASSVAPGQDYEQYF TGTGCCAGCAGCGTAGCACCGGGACAGGATTACGAGCAGTACTTC
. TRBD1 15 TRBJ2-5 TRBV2 CASSPTGAGLETQYF TGTGCCAGCAGCCCGACAGGGGCTGGGTTGGAGACCCAGTACTTC
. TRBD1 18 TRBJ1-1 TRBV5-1 CASSGPGDRGFRNTEAFF TGCGCCAGCAGCGGACCCGGGGACAGGGGATTCAGGAACACTGAAGCTTTCTTT
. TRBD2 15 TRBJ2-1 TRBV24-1 CATSFGLAGGDEQFF TGTGCCACCAGTTTTGGACTAGCGGGGGGAGATGAGCAGTTCTTC
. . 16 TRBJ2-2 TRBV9 CASSEEVASGTGELFF TGTGCCAGCAGCGAAGAGGTGGCTAGTGGTACCGGGGAGCTGTTTTTT
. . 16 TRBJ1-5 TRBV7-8 CASSPRTSRANQPQHF TGTGCCAGCAGCCCCCGGACATCCAGGGCCAATCAGCCCCAGCATTTT
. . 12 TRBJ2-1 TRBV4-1 CASGPGEGEQFF TGCGCCAGCGGCCCGGGAGAGGGTGAGCAGTTCTTC
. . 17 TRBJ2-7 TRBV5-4 CASSTPPDGQSSYEQYF TGTGCCAGCAGCACCCCCCCCGACGGACAGAGCTCCTACGAGCAGTACTTC
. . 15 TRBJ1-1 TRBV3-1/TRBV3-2 CASSSAPYINTEAFF TGTGCCAGCAGCAGCGCCCCATATATTAACACTGAAGCTTTCTTT
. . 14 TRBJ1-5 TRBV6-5 CASSLGGSNQPQHF TGTGCCAGTTCCCTCGGGGGAAGCAATCAGCCCCAGCATTTT
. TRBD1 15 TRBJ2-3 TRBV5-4 CASSLTGGRADTQYF TGTGCCAGCAGCTTGACAGGGGGGCGTGCAGATACGCAGTATTTT
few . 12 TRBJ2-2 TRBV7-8 CASSSPGGELFF TGTGCCAGCAGCAGTCCCGGTGGGGAGCTGTTTTTT